Reported below is one TCR beta chain. Antigen specificity is unknown. The CDR3 runs 14 residues. CDR1 is LNHDA and CDR2 is SQIVND in the germline V gene (reference sequence). With 5 bases removed from V and 7 bases from J, the gap between germline ends came to 14 bases. This sample is part of a study of OX40 agonist ivuxolimab in advanced cancers. Study summary: With a range of roughly 20 to 80, age averaged 60 years, and about 82% were male. Findings and caveats of the study: On average, a greater number of expanded clones characterised CD8+ T cells relative to CD4+. Some of the lowest clonal expansion was seen in partial responders at 0.1-3.0 mg/kg.

Blood sampling was done at baseline, cycle 4 day 1, and cycle 7 day 1. Assay: immunoSEQ multiplex PCR; the TCRdb copy retains only in-frame clones and omits some. The table shows 15,000 to 20,000 clones, with around 83% occurring only once. Source: CD4+ or CD8+ T cells sorted from blood, taken in a trial of the OX40 agonist ivuxolimab. The rearrangement joins TRBV19 to TRBJ1-4; perhaps TRBD1 as D (6 bases). This clonotype originated in an adult with an advanced solid tumor such as melanoma, head and neck, liver or kidney cancer. The DNA of the CDR3 is TGTGCCAGTAGTTCACAGGGCGACGGTGAAAAACTGTTTTTT. Amino acids: CASSSQGDGEKLFF. Based on the CDR3 plus reference TRBV19 and TRBJ1-4, the full variable domain is DGGITQSPKYLFRKEGQNVTLSCEQNLNHDAMYWYRQDPGQGLRLIYYSQIVNDFQKGDIAEGYSVSREKKESFPLTVTSAQKNPTAFYLCASSSQGDGEKLFFGSGTQLSVL.